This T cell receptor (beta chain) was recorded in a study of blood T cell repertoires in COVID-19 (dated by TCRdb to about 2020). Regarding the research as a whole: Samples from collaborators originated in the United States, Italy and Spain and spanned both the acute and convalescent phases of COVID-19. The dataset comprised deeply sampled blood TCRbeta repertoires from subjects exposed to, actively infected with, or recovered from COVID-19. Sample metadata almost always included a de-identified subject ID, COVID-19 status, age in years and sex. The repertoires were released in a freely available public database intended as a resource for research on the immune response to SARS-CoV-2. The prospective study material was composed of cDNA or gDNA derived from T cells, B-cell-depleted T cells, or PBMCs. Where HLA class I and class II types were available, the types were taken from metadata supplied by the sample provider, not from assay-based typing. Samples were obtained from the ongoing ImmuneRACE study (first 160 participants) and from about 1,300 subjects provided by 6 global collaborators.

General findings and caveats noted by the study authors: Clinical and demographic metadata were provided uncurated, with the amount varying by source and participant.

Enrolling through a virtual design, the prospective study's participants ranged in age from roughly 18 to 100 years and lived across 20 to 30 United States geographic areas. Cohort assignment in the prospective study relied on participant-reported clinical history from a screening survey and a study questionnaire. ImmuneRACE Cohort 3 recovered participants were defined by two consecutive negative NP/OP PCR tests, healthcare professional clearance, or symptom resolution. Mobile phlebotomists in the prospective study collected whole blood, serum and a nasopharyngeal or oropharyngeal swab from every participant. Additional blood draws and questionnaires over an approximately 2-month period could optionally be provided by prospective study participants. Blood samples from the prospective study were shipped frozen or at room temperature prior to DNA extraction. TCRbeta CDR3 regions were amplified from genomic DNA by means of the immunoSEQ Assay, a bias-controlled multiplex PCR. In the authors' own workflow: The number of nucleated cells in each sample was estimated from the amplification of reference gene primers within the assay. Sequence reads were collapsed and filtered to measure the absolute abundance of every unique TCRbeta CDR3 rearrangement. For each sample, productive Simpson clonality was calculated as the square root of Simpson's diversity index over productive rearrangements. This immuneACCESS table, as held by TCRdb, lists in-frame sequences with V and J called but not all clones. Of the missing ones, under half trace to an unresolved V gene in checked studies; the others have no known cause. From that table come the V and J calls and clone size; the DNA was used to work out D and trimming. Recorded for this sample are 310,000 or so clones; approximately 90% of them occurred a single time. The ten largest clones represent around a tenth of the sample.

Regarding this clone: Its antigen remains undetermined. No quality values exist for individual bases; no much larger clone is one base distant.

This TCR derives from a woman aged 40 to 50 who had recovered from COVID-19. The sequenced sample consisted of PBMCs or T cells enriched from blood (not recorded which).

The CDR3 here reads CASSLGSQSGYTF. The sequenced DNA is TGTGCCAGCAGCTTAGGGTCACAGTCGGGCTACACCTTC. This receptor chain uses TRBV7-9 and TRBJ1-2; the D gene remains uncertain. A distance of 11 bases separates the germline ends of V and J, which lose 1 base and 8 bases respectively. According to the germline V gene (reference sequence), CDR1 reads SEHNR and CDR2 reads FQNEAQ. Including cysteine and phenylalanine, the CDR3 has 13 amino acids. CDR3 DNA only is kept here, 39 bases in frame from base 1.